This T cell receptor beta chain was profiled in a study of blood T cell repertoires in COVID-19. Study-level information: From the United States, Italy and Spain came samples of acute and convalescent COVID-19. The analysed material was cDNA or gDNA that came from T cells, B-cell-depleted T cells, or PBMCs.

The V and J ends lost 8 bases and 2 bases respectively, with 12 bases between them. This CDR3 region has 13 residues. The germline V gene has CDR1 SNHLY and CDR2 FYNNEI. Profiling relied on immunoSEQ multiplex PCR, and the TCRdb table lists in-frame clones only, not all of them. Among approximately 670,000 clones listed, 85% to 90% were seen once. The sequence was collected from a woman aged 18-29 years with acute or convalescent COVID-19. The rearrangement uses TRBV2 and TRBJ1-1, with a tentative D call TRBD1 (5 bases). Sequenced: peripheral blood. Written as DNA, the CDR3 is TGTGCCAGCGGTAAGGACATCAACACTGAAGCTTTCTTT. The encoded protein is CASGKDINTEAFF.